A single sample is the source of the 22 T cell receptor beta chains below, sequenced in a study of OX40 agonist ivuxolimab in advanced cancers. The data were produced by immunoSEQ multiplex PCR, yet TCRdb's version contains in-frame clones alone and is incomplete. Counted here are 100,000 or so clones, roughly nine tenths occurring once; the ten biggest clones make up over 0.3%. The input for sequencing was CD4+ or CD8+ T cells sorted from blood, taken in a trial of the OX40 agonist ivuxolimab. The receptors here all came from an adult with an advanced solid tumor such as melanoma, head and neck, liver or kidney cancer.

This clone has just one count. This sequence joins TRBV11-2 and TRBJ2-5; 7 nucleotides line up with TRBD2. The J call may be in error: the DNA end matches TRBJ2-7 better. Germline lookup yields CDR1 SGHAT and CDR2 FQNNGV. The CDR3 extends over 15 amino acids. For the CDR3, the DNA is TGTGCCAGCAGCTTTGTAGGCGGGGGCTCCTACGAGCAGTACTTC. Its protein is CASSFVGGGSYEQYF.

V gene TRBV29-1 combines with J gene TRBJ2-1; 9 nucleotides line up with TRBD1. The germline V gene encodes CDR1 SQVTM and CDR2 ANQGSEA. Trimming removed 7 bases from V and 1 base from J; junction bases left unmatched: 5. This CDR3 region has 14 residues. The CDR3 loop is CSASGTGSYNEQFF. The CDR3 DNA is TGCAGCGCCTCCGGGACAGGGTCCTACAATGAGCAGTTCTTC.

The V and J genes are TRBV6-1 and TRBJ2-2; either TRBD1 or TRBD2 may supply D (9 bases each). V gave up 11 bases and J gave up 7 bases, with 23 bases separating them. This CDR3 has 15 amino acids. Germline CDR1 and CDR2: MNHNS and SASEGT. CDR3 sequence (DNA): TGTGCCTACAGGGGGCTAGCGGGATCTGGCGGGGAGCTGTTTTTT. It specifies CAYRGLAGSGGELFF.

The chain joins TRBV7-9 to TRBJ1-2; D is unclear. Trimming pared 5 bases from V and 3 bases from J, leaving 10 bases between. Germline CDR1 SEHNR, CDR2 FQNEAQ (reference sequence). The CDR3 consists of 13 residues. Written as DNA, the CDR3 is TGTGCCAGCAGCCCCCTCTTGGACTATGGCTACACCTTC. Translated, it gives CASSPLLDYGYTF. Variable domain in full (rest from reference TRBV7-9 and TRBJ1-2): DTGVSQNPRHKITKRGQNVTFRCDPISEHNRLYWYRQTLGQGPEFLTYFQNEAQLEKSRLLSDRFSAERPKGSFSTLEIQRTEQGDSAMYLCASSPLLDYGYTFGSGTRLTVV.

The J gene is TRBJ2-7, the V gene TRBV15; D call uncertain. CDR1 is LNHNV and CDR2 is YYDKDF in the germline V gene (reference sequence). The CDR3 spans 12 residues. With 0 bases removed from V and 3 bases from J, the gap between germline ends came to 3 bases. The CDR3 here is CATSRDLYEQYF. CDR3 nucleotides: TGTGCCACCAGCAGAGATCTCTACGAGCAGTACTTC.

The chain employs TRBV6-5 and TRBJ2-1; D gene uncertain. V dropped 4 bases and J dropped 4 bases, with 8 bases sitting between them. Germline CDR1 and CDR2: MNHEY and SVGAGI. The length of the CDR3 is 13 residues. The CDR3, as DNA: TGTGCCAGCAGTTTTGACGGATACAATGAGCAGTTCTTC. This encodes CASSFDGYNEQFF.

The count of this clone is one. The chain couples TRBV15 to TRBJ2-5; TRBD1 might be the D (5 bases). The CDR3 sequence is 13 residues long. The germline V and J ends were trimmed by 0 bases and 13 bases, with 15 bases remaining between them. Germline CDR1 LNHNV, CDR2 YYDKDF (reference sequence). CDR3 region: CATSRDSRGLGYF. The CDR3 DNA reads as TGTGCCACCAGCAGAGATTCAAGGGGCCTCGGGTACTTC.

This clone is a singleton in its sample. The chain couples TRBV7-6 to TRBJ2-7; 14 nucleotides agree with TRBD2. The CDR3 is 16 amino acids. Trimming took 2 bases from V and 5 from J; bases not matched to a gene: 5. The germline CDR1 and CDR2 sequences are SGHVS and FNYEAQ. The CDR3 bases are TGTGCCAGCAGCTTATTGACTAGCGGGAGGGCACACGAGCAGTACTTC. It translates to CASSLLTSGRAHEQYF.

The J gene is TRBJ2-3, the V gene TRBV10-1, with a weak D call TRBD2 (6 bases). This CDR3 region has 15 residues. Germline V gene data show CDR1 as WNHNN and CDR2 as SYGVQD (reference sequence). Trimming took off 6 bases at V and 2 bases at J, with 15 bases between the two ends. This chain's CDR3 is CASSEEGRATDTQYF. CDR3 nucleotides: TGCGCCAGCAGCGAGGAGGGCCGGGCCACAGATACGCAGTATTTT.

This clone was observed a single time. The rearrangement uses TRBV5-1 and TRBJ2-1, with 14 bases fitting TRBD2. Trimming cost V 4 bases and J 5 bases; bases outside gene matches: 11. The germline V gene has CDR1 SGHRS and CDR2 YFSETQ. This CDR3 spans 18 amino acids. CDR3 sequence (DNA): TGCGCCAGCAGCGCGGGTGGGACTAGCGGGAGTAGCAACAATGAGCAGTTCTTC. It encodes CASSAGGTSGSSNNEQFF.

This chain joins TRBV27 and TRBJ2-7, with D unresolved. The CDR3 spans 15 residues. Trimming stripped 2 bases from V and 6 bases from J, with 17 bases between. CDR1 and CDR2 from the germline V gene are MNHEY and SMNVEV (reference sequence). CDR3 nucleotides: TGTGCCAGCAGTTTAAATCGTGTAGTCCGTAGCGAGCAGTACTTC. Its translation is CASSLNRVVRSEQYF.

The genes are TRBV28 and TRBJ1-4; D unresolved. Germline V CDR1 and CDR2: MDHEN, SYDVKM. The V end was cut by 2 bases, the J end by 8 bases, with 9 bases between. The CDR3 covers 13 residues. CDR3 loop: CASSLNLREKLFF. The CDR3 DNA sequence: TGTGCCAGCAGTTTAAATCTCCGGGAAAAACTGTTTTTT.

V is TRBV7-9 and J is TRBJ2-7; possibly TRBD2 for D (5 bases). This CDR3 contains 12 residues. Trimming cost V 5 bases and J 3 bases, with 8 bases left between them. CDR1 and CDR2 (germline): SEHNR, FQNEAQ (reference sequence). In DNA form, the CDR3 reads TGTGCCAGCAGCAAGGACTTCTACGAGCAGTACTTC. It specifies CASSKDFYEQYF.

This chain uses TRBV27 with TRBJ2-3; TRBD1 agrees at 10 bases. The CDR3 extends over 14 amino acids. With V trimmed by 2 bases and J by 6 bases, 2 bases remained unmatched. Germline CDR1 reads MNHEY; CDR2 reads SMNVEV (reference sequence). CDR3 in amino acids: CASSLGQGGDTQYF. In DNA form, the CDR3 reads TGTGCCAGCAGTTTAGGACAGGGGGGGGATACGCAGTATTTT.

The chain uses TRBV2 and TRBJ2-3, with TRBD2 as a possible D gene (6 bases). CDR1 is SNHLY and CDR2 is FYNNEI in the germline V gene. The CDR3 runs 14 residues. Trimming cost V 9 bases and J 3 bases, with 16 bases left between them. CDR3 protein: CASKQAGGTDTQYF. DNA for the CDR3: TGTGCCAGTAAGCAAGCCGGGGGTACAGATACGCAGTATTTT.

This chain uses TRBV27 with TRBJ2-3; 7 bases agree with TRBD2. CDR3 length: 20 residues. V dropped 6 bases and J dropped 0; count of bases not matched to a gene: 21. Germline V gene data show CDR1 as MNHEY and CDR2 as SMNVEV (reference sequence). The CDR3 region is CASSHEVRAMISGSTDTQYF. The CDR3 region has the DNA TGTGCCAGCAGCCACGAGGTTCGCGCGATGATTAGCGGGAGCACAGATACGCAGTATTTT.

The V and J genes are TRBV5-1 and TRBJ2-1, with TRBD1 identical over 11 bases. This CDR3 region has 14 residues. After removal of 4 bases from V and 9 bases from J, the junction contained 6 bases not matched to a gene. Germline V gene sequence: CDR1 SGHRS, CDR2 YFSETQ. The CDR3 DNA reads TGCGCCAGCAGCCGGGACAGGGGGACGAGTGAGCAGTTCTTC. Amino acids: CASSRDRGTSEQFF.

The genes are TRBV2 and TRBJ1-5; D remains unclear. The CDR3 is 15 amino acids. V lost 7 bases and J lost 1, with 14 bases in between. CDR1 is SNHLY and CDR2 is FYNNEI in the germline V gene. The DNA for the CDR3 is TGTGCCAGCAAAGCGGGCGGGGTGAGCAATCAGCCCCAGCATTTT. Amino acids: CASKAGGVSNQPQHF.

This clone has only one observation. The V and J genes are TRBV21-1 and TRBJ2-7; the table calls TRBD1, which could not be checked here. TRBV21-1 is assigned pseudogene status. The length of the CDR3 is 12 residues. Written as DNA, the CDR3 is TGTGCCATCGACACAGGGACCTACGAGCAGTACTTC. The encoded protein is CAIDTGTYEQYF.

V is TRBV6-5 and J is TRBJ1-2, with 7 bases fitting TRBD1. The CDR3 runs 12 residues. Germline trimming cut 6 bases from V and 5 bases from J; bases unmatched to any gene: 3. Germline V lookup: CDR1 MNHEY, CDR2 SVGAGI. The CDR3 region is CASRRTGYGYTF. In DNA form, the CDR3 reads TGTGCCAGCAGGCGGACAGGTTATGGCTACACCTTC.

The V and J genes are TRBV2 and TRBJ2-7; D is possibly TRBD2 (5 bases). Germline V gene sequence: CDR1 SNHLY, CDR2 FYNNEI. The CDR3 runs to 12 residues. Trimming left V 2 bases short and J 4 bases short, with 6 bases between. The CDR3 coding sequence is TGTGCCAGCAGTGAAACGGGGTACGAGCAGTACTTC. It is translated as CASSETGYEQYF.

V and J are TRBV7-2 and TRBJ2-7; 8 bases fit TRBD1. The CDR3 is made up of 15 amino acids. Per germline, CDR1 SGHTA and CDR2 FQGNSA. Trimming cost V 5 bases and J 2 bases; bases outside gene matches: 8. The CDR3 nucleotides read TGTGCCAGCAGCAAAACGACAGGGGCAACCTACGAGCAGTACTTC. Its translation is CASSKTTGATYEQYF.